Sequencing of this T cell receptor (beta chain) was carried out in a study of tumour-infiltrating T cells in Burkitt lymphoma. Study summary: All epidemiological Burkitt lymphoma subtypes were represented in the cohort. Survival, overall and progression-free, tracked with productive clonality.

Comments on this clone: Its antigen is unidentified.

This CDR3 comprises 13 residues. Germline loops: CDR1 SGHTA, CDR2 FQGNSA. V dropped 3 bases and J dropped 2 bases, with 8 bases sitting between them. Study observations and caveats: Several public clonotypes were shared across many Burkitt lymphoma patients.

Measured with immunoSEQ multiplex PCR; TCRdb has only the in-frame clones, and not every one. This table has tens of thousands of clones, around 32% appearing once. The sequence was collected from a human donor with Burkitt lymphoma. The chain uses TRBV7-2 and TRBJ2-7; unclear D gene. Sequenced: tumor tissue. The CDR3 here is CASSLAAPYEQYF. The CDR3, as DNA: TGTGCCAGCAGCTTGGCAGCGCCCTACGAGCAGTACTTC.